These 10 T cell receptor beta chains came from one sample sequenced in a study of T-cell reconstitution after alpha-beta-depleted transplantation in children. Unique molecular identifiers were incorporated into the prepared TCRbeta library. TCRdb re-called the PCR reads through MiXCR, storing one row per CDR3 protein. Here the sample spans about a million distinct CDR3 sequences, 25% to 35% being singletons. The source was PBMCs, mostly from graft donor cells, collected 360 days after TCRalphabeta/CD19-depleted stem cell transplant. The receptor source for this set is a boy under three years old who had a stem cell transplant for SCID, so the T cells may come from the graft donor.

This clonotype was detected only a few times. This rearrangement joins TRBV6-5 to TRBJ1-6; 7 positions match TRBD1. This CDR3 is 17 amino acids long. With V trimmed by 2 bases and J by 7 bases, 11 bases remained unmatched. Per the germline V gene, CDR1 is MNHEY and CDR2 is SVGAGI. The CDR3 sequence: CASSYPRRQGRNSPLHF. The CDR3 DNA reads TGTGCCAGCAGTTACCCCAGAAGACAGGGAAGGAATTCACCCCTCCACTTT.

The chain carries TRBV7-8 and TRBJ2-2; maybe TRBD1 (6 bases). CDR3 length: 19 residues. Germline assignment: CDR1 SGHVS and CDR2 FQNEAQ. Trimming took 2 bases from V and 3 from J, leaving 22 bases between them. The CDR3 spells CASSLLPQVGADDTGELFF. The CDR3 coding sequence is TGTGCCAGCAGCTTATTACCCCAGGTGGGGGCCGACGACACCGGGGAGCTGTTTTTT.

This clonotype was observed a handful of times. The genes are TRBV7-2 and TRBJ2-7, with D unresolved. V lost 1 base to trimming and J lost 5 bases, with 12 bases between them. Germline V gene data show CDR1 as SGHTA and CDR2 as FQGNSA. CDR3 length: 14 residues. The CDR3 nucleotides read TGTGCCAGCAGCTTAGGTCTGTCCAGGAACGAGCAGTACTTC. Protein: CASSLGLSRNEQYF.

V gene TRBV12-3 or TRBV12-4 combines with J gene TRBJ2-7; the D is unclear. Deletions cut 3 bases from V and 2 bases from J, with 11 bases between. The CDR3 has 14 amino acids. Here the CDR3 DNA reads TGTGCCAGCAGTTTGGTAGGGAAGCCCTACGAGCAGTACTTC. This translates into CASSLVGKPYEQYF.

The chain joins TRBV6-1 to TRBJ2-7; possible D gene TRBD1, 5 bases. CDR1 and CDR2 from the germline V gene are MNHNS and SASEGT. CDR3 length equals 13 residues. The germline V and J ends were trimmed by 8 bases and 0 bases, with 11 bases remaining between them. The CDR3 coding sequence is TGTGCCAGCCAGGGCCAAACCTCCTACGAGCAGTACTTC. It is translated as CASQGQTSYEQYF.

This clonotype came up a few times. The chain is built from TRBV21-1 and TRBJ2-3; TRBD2, the table's D call, was not compared with the DNA. TRBV21-1 is termed a pseudogene. The CDR3 loop spans 17 amino acids. The CDR3 spells CASSTTGTSGDTDTQYF. As DNA, the CDR3 is TGTGCCAGCAGCACCACCGGGACTAGCGGGGACACAGATACGCAGTATTTT.

This clonotype was recorded only once. J is TRBJ1-1 and V is TRBV4-1; D is unresolved. Per germline, CDR1 MGHRA and CDR2 YSYEKL. The CDR3 spans 17 residues. V was trimmed by 0 bases and J by 1 base, leaving 15 bases between them. Here the CDR3 DNA reads TGCGCCAGCAGCCAAGATTTCGTCCGGAACTGGAACACTGAAGCTTTCTTT. Translating gives CASSQDFVRNWNTEAFF.

This chain links TRBV28 with TRBJ1-2, with a weak D call TRBD1 (5 bases). The CDR3 totals 14 residues. The germline CDR1 and CDR2 sequences are MDHEN and SYDVKM. V lost 1 base and J lost 8, with 14 bases in between. In DNA form, the CDR3 reads TGTGCCAGCAGTTTATCGGGACTCTTGGGAGGCTACACCTTC. Translating gives CASSLSGLLGGYTF.

This clonotype was counted a few times. The CDR3 region is CASSLHGTGEGNTIYF. The DNA for the CDR3 is TGTGCCAGCAGCTTGCACGGGACAGGGGAAGGAAACACCATATATTTT. V is TRBV7-9 and J is TRBJ1-3; 10 bases fit TRBD1. J gave up 4 bases and V 3 bases, and 6 bases lay outside the gene matches. CDR1 and CDR2 (germline): SEHNR, FQNEAQ (reference sequence). The CDR3 loop spans 16 amino acids.

The V and J genes are TRBV15 and TRBJ1-1; weak D call: TRBD1 (5 bases). The CDR3 loop spans 19 amino acids. Trimming took 0 bases from V and 3 from J, leaving 23 bases between them. The V gene's germline CDR1 is LNHNV and CDR2 YYDKDF (reference sequence). The CDR3 DNA follows: TGTGCCACCAGCAGAGATCCGTTCGGCTGGGGACCCGGTGACACTGAAGCTTTCTTT. It is translated as CATSRDPFGWGPGDTEAFF.